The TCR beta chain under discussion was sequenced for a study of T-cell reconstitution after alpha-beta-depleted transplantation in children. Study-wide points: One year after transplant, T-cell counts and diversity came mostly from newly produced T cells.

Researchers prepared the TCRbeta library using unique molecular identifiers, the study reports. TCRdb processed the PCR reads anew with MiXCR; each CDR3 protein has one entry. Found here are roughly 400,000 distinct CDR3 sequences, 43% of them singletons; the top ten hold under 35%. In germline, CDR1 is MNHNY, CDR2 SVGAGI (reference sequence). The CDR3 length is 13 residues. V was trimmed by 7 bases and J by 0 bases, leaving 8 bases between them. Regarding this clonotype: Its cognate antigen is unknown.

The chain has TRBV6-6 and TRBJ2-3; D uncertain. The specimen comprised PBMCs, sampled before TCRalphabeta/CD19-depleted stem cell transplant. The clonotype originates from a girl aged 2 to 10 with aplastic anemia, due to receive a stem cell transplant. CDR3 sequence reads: CASIPVSTDTQYF. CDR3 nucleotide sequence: TGTGCCAGCATCCCGGTTAGCACAGATACGCAGTATTTT.